This record concerns one TCR beta chain sequence. The antigen is undetermined. The entry originates in a study of T cell responses to AZD1222 COVID-19 vaccine. Study summary: Some second doses came at about 4 weeks and others at about 12 weeks; these were pooled. The study, taken as a whole, reports: Spike-wide vaccine-associated CD4 TCRs dominated at 160-218 and 743-854. The donor group comprised mostly white British people and more females; the analysis possibly underestimated clonal diversity. Spike-specific TCR depth and breadth grew after two AZD1222 doses.

Trimming cost V 1 base and J 5 bases; bases outside gene matches: 4. Germline CDR1 SGHRS, CDR2 YFSETQ. CDR3 length: 14 amino acids. Assay used: immunoSEQ multiplex PCR; TCRdb lists only in-frame clones, some missing. The sample yields some 120,000 clones, around 94% seen once. The sequencing used peripheral blood, collected on day 0 of AZD1222 vaccination. This clonotype originated in an adult in good health. The V gene is TRBV5-1, the J gene TRBJ1-1, with TRBD1 matching over 8 bases. As DNA, the CDR3 is TGCGCCAGCAGCTTGAGTACAGGGGGAACTGAAGCTTTCTTT. Residues: CASSLSTGGTEAFF.